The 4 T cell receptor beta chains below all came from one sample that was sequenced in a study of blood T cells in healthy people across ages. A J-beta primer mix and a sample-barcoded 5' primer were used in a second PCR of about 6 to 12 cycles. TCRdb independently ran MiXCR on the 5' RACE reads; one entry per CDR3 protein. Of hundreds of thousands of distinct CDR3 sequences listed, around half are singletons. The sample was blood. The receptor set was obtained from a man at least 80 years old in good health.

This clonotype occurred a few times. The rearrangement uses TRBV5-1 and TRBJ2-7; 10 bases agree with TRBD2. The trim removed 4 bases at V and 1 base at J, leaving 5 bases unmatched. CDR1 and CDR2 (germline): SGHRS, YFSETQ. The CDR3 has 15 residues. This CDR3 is CASSPTSGTSYEQYF. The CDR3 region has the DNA TGCGCCAGCAGCCCTACTAGCGGGACTTCCTACGAGCAGTACTTC.

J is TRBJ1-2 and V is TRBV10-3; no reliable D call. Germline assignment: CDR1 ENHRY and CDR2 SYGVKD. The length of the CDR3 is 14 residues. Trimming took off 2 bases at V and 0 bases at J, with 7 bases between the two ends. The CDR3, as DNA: TGTGCCATCAGTGAGATGAGCTCTAACTATGGCTACACCTTC. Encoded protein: CAISEMSSNYGYTF.

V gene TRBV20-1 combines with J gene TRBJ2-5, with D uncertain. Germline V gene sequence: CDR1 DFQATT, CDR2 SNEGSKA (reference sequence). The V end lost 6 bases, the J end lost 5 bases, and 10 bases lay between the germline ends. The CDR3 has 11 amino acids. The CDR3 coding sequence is TGCAGTGCCCAACAACAGGAGACCCAGTACTTC. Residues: CSAQQQETQYF.

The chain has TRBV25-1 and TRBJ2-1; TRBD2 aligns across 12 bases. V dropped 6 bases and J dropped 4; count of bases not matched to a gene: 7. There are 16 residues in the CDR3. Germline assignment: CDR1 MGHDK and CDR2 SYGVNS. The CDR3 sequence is CASSHTSGGSYNEQFF. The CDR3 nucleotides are TGTGCCAGCAGCCATACTAGCGGGGGGTCTTACAATGAGCAGTTCTTC. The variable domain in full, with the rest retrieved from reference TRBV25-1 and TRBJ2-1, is EADIYQTPRYLVIGTGKKITLECSQTMGHDKMYWYQQDPGMELHLIHYSYGVNSTEKGDLSSESTVSRIRTEHFPLTLESARPSHTSQYLCASSHTSGGSYNEQFFGPGTRLTVL.